The clone carrying this T cell receptor (beta chain) has just a few counts. The antigen is undetermined. Donors ranged from about 6 to 95 years old and were healthy Caucasians in Russia. This CDR3 contains 14 residues. Per the germline V gene, CDR1 is SGHRS and CDR2 is YFSETQ. V dropped 2 bases and J dropped 0 bases, with 6 bases sitting between them. The data are from a study of blood T cells in healthy people across ages. General study findings and limits: Long-lived and aged donors differed, with more naive CD4+ cells and higher diversity in the long-lived. Underestimates were what the diversity estimates from one million T cells were considered to be.

A second about 7 to 12 cycle PCR used barcoded and J-beta primers. TCRdb re-called the 5' RACE reads with MiXCR, one entry per CDR3 protein. The sample contains 730,000 or so distinct CDR3 sequences, 40% to 50% of which appear only once. The rearrangement uses TRBV5-1 and TRBJ2-1, with unresolved D. The sequenced sample was blood. The source is a man older than 75 in good health. DNA of the CDR3: TGCGCCAGCAGCTTACAACTCTCCTACAATGAGCAGTTCTTC. Translated, it gives CASSLQLSYNEQFF.